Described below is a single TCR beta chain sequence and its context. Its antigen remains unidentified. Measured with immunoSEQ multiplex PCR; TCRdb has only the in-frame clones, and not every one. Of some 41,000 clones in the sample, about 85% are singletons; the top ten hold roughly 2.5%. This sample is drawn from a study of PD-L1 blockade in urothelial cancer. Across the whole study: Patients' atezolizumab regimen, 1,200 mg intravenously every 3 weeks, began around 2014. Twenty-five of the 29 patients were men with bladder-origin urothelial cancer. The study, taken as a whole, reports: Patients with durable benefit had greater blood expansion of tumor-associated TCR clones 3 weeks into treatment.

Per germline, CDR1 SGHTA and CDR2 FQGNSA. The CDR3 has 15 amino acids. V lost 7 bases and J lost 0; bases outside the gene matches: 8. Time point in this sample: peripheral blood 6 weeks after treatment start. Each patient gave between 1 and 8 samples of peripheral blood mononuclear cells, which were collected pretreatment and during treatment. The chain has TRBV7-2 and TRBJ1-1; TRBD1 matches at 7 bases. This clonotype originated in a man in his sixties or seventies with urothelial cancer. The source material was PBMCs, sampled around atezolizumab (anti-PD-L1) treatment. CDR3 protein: CASNPGGFLNTEAFF. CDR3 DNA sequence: TGTGCCAGCAACCCAGGGGGATTTTTGAACACTGAAGCTTTCTTT.